This T cell receptor beta chain emerged from a study of human T cells and chemical hapten exposure. The sample holds a few counts of this clonotype. Time point: patch test 2, 6 weeks after DPC sensitization. Regarding treatment: therapeutic diphenylcyclopropenone sensitization with weekly scalp DPC. V was cut by 6 bases and J by 0 bases, with 8 bases left in between. Germline CDR1 is LGHDT and CDR2 is YNNKEL (reference sequence). This CDR3 is built from 14 residues. Individual cDNA molecules each carried unique molecular identifiers attached by the library. In the source study's methods: Counting gave a median of around 100,000 TCRs per sample, with values ranging from about 23,224 to 690,600. Each CDR3 protein gets one entry after TCRdb re-called the RACE reads with MiXCR. Clone size and V and J calls follow TCRdb, not the original study. The sample has 84,000 or so distinct CDR3 sequences, roughly a tenth seen once.

V usage is TRBV3-1 and J usage is TRBJ2-2, with D uncertain. This sample comprised whole blood, obtained in connection with sensitization to the hapten diphenylcyclopropenone (DPC). The sequence came from a woman aged 25 to 39 with alopecia areata. Some clones in this sample may be carry-over from other donors' samples. The CDR3 nucleotides read TGTGCCAGCAGGGCCGATCCGAACACCGGGGAGCTGTTTTTT. Translation: CASRADPNTGELFF.